This T cell receptor beta chain was obtained from a study of T-cell reconstitution after alpha-beta-depleted transplantation in children. This clonotype has ten or more counts. Unique molecular identifiers were used to barcode this TCRbeta library. TCRdb called the PCR reads again in MiXCR, with one record for every CDR3 protein. The profile shows roughly 170,000 distinct CDR3 sequences, around 6.8% of them singletons. Germline V gene data show CDR1 as MGHRA and CDR2 as YSYEKL. V was pared by 1 base and J by 4 bases, with 10 bases between. This CDR3 spans 15 amino acids. The gene calls are TRBV4-1 and TRBJ1-4; a possible D gene is TRBD1 (5 bases). The receptor was isolated from a human donor who donated a stem cell graft to a child with Wiskott-Aldrich syndrome. The sequenced sample was PBMCs from the stem cell graft donor, obtained from the stem cell graft. The CDR3 reads CASSQGQTLNEKLFF. CDR3 nucleotides: TGCGCCAGCAGCCAAGGACAGACACTTAATGAAAAACTGTTTTTT.